This entry concerns a single T cell receptor (beta chain). The sample is drawn from a study of monozygotic twins with inflammatory bowel disease. Researchers collected over 2 ml of blood per donor. TCRdb reanalyzed the 5' RACE reads, giving one entry per CDR3 protein sequence and no DNA. The ten top clones account for around 1.5%, within a sample of about 210,000 distinct CDR3 sequences. The sequence was collected from a human donor with ulcerative colitis or Crohn's disease, or a healthy co-twin of an affected twin (not recorded which). Source material: blood.

CDR3 loop: CASSSRDRRGNEQFF. This rearrangement joins TRBV7-9 to TRBJ2-1; with no DNA, the TCRdb D assignment of TRBD1 cannot be verified. This CDR3 spans 15 amino acids. Germline CDR1 reads SEHNR; CDR2 reads FQNEAQ (reference sequence).